These 19 T cell receptor beta chains were all obtained from the same sample, sequenced in a study of cytomegalovirus exposure and HLA in healthy donors. Use of 60 Vbeta and 13 Jbeta primers characterized the PCR. Sequencing was performed with immunoSEQ multiplex PCR; in TCRdb, only in-frame clones are kept and a portion is missing. This repertoire shows 100,000 to 150,000 clones, approximately 75% found once; its top ten account for over 2.5%. The sample consisted of PBMCs. All receptors derive from a woman aged 50 to 60 in good health and CMV-seronegative.

The V call is TRBV15, the J call TRBJ2-7; D perhaps matches TRBD2 (6 bases). The V and J ends lost 1 base and 3 bases respectively, with 16 bases between them. The V gene's germline CDR1 is LNHNV and CDR2 YYDKDF (reference sequence). The CDR3 spans 16 residues. CDR3 loop: CATSRGDTRDFYEQYF. CDR3 bases: TGTGCCACCAGCAGAGGTGATACAAGGGACTTCTACGAGCAGTACTTC.

This clone was seen only a few times. The rearrangement uses TRBV7-9 and TRBJ2-3; D possibly corresponds to TRBD2 (5 bases). From germline, CDR1 is SEHNR and CDR2 FQNEAQ (reference sequence). V gave up 5 bases and J gave up 5 bases, with 17 bases separating them. The CDR3 spans 15 residues. The CDR3 here is CASSHRRVGEDTQYF. CDR3 DNA: TGTGCCAGCAGCCACCGTCGAGTGGGAGAAGATACGCAGTATTTT.

This clone was seen just once. V usage is TRBV5-1 and J usage is TRBJ2-7, with D possibly matching TRBD1 (6 bases). This CDR3 contains 16 residues. Germline V lookup: CDR1 SGHRS, CDR2 YFSETQ. Deletions cut 0 bases from V and 4 bases from J, with 17 bases between. The CDR3 region has the DNA TGCGCCAGCAGCTTGGTTGGGACAAAAAACCCGTACGAGCAGTACTTC. Translating gives CASSLVGTKNPYEQYF.

The chain couples TRBV4-1 to TRBJ2-3, with a weak D call TRBD1 (5 bases). Germline V gene data show CDR1 as MGHRA and CDR2 as YSYEKL. This CDR3 spans 15 amino acids. V lost 1 base, J lost 2 bases, and 10 bases lay in between. This chain's CDR3 is CASSQVPRATDTQYF. CDR3 DNA: TGCGCCAGCAGCCAAGTCCCCAGGGCCACAGATACGCAGTATTTT.

The chain employs TRBV5-1 and TRBJ1-2; weak D call: TRBD1 (6 bases). Germline V gives CDR1 SGHRS, CDR2 YFSETQ. The CDR3 length is 15 residues. Trimming took 1 base from V and 3 from J, leaving 13 bases between them. DNA of the CDR3: TGCGCCAGCAGCTTGTCCCAGGGGCCGGACTATGGCTACACCTTC. This codes for CASSLSQGPDYGYTF.

A single count supports this clone. The gene calls are TRBV15 and TRBJ1-5; D may be TRBD1 (6 bases). The CDR3 contains 14 residues. Trimming stripped 2 bases from V and 7 bases from J, with 12 bases between. Germline assignment: CDR1 LNHNV and CDR2 YYDKDF (reference sequence). CDR3 in amino acids: CATSRSGVGQPQHF. Here the CDR3 DNA reads TGTGCCACCAGCAGATCAGGGGTGGGGCAGCCCCAGCATTTT.

The J gene is TRBJ1-5, the V gene TRBV29-1, with D possibly TRBD1 on 5 matching bases. The CDR3 totals 15 residues. V was cut by 5 bases and J by 2 bases, with 16 bases left in between. Germline-derived CDR1 and CDR2 are SQVTM and ANQGSEA. CDR3 sequence reads: CSVLVGPGGNQPQHF. The CDR3 DNA reads TGCAGCGTTCTTGTGGGGCCGGGGGGCAATCAGCCCCAGCATTTT.

This clone occurred once. The gene calls are TRBV11-2 and TRBJ2-1; D is ambiguous. V lost 2 bases to trimming and J lost 10 bases, with 6 bases between them. Germline V gene lookup returns CDR1 SGHAT and CDR2 FQNNGV. This CDR3 comprises 11 residues. The CDR3 reads CASSLNGEQFF. In DNA, the CDR3 is TGTGCCAGCAGCTTAAACGGGGAGCAGTTCTTC.

The rearrangement uses TRBV27 and TRBJ2-7; TRBD2 matches 9 bases. The V gene's germline CDR1 is MNHEY and CDR2 SMNVEV (reference sequence). Unmatched junction bases numbered 7, after V lost 4 bases and J lost 3 bases. The CDR3 spans 15 residues. CDR3 bases: TGTGCCAGCAGTTCGCGCACTAGCGGGCTCTACGAGCAGTACTTC. It translates to CASSSRTSGLYEQYF.

This sequence joins TRBV6-5 and TRBJ2-7; TRBD2 matches 9 bases. CDR1 MNHEY and CDR2 SVGAGI come from the germline V gene. The CDR3 has 15 amino acids. V shed 4 bases and J 6 bases; nucleotides not matched to a gene: 10. CDR3 nucleotides: TGTGCCAGCAGTTCGCTCAGCGGGAGGACGGGCGAGCAGTACTTC. This translates into CASSSLSGRTGEQYF.

The V gene is TRBV5-1, the J gene TRBJ2-2; weak D call: TRBD1 (6 bases). CDR1 SGHRS and CDR2 YFSETQ come from the germline V gene. The CDR3 is 16 amino acids. The ends were cut back, 1 base at V and 1 base at J, with 11 bases in the middle. DNA of the CDR3: TGCGCCAGCAGCTTGACAGGGACAAGGAACACCGGGGAGCTGTTTTTT. Translating it yields CASSLTGTRNTGELFF.

This clone has just a few counts. This chain links TRBV5-1 with TRBJ2-1, with 16 nucleotides matching TRBD2. Germline trimming cut 7 bases from V and 6 bases from J; bases unmatched to any gene: 10. CDR3 length equals 17 residues. Germline V CDR1 and CDR2: SGHRS, YFSETQ. The CDR3 reads CASSTSGTSGRANEQFF. For the CDR3, the DNA is TGCGCCAGCTCGACATCCGGGACTAGCGGGAGGGCCAATGAGCAGTTCTTC.

The rearrangement joins TRBV28 to TRBJ1-1; no clear D gene. The CDR3 has 12 residues. The germline gives CDR1 MDHEN, CDR2 SYDVKM. The ends were cut back, 5 bases at V and 4 bases at J, with 8 bases in the middle. CDR3 DNA: TGTGCCAGCAGTCCTATAACCACTGAAGCTTTCTTT. It specifies CASSPITTEAFF. Full variable domain (remainder filled in from reference TRBV28 and TRBJ1-1): DVKVTQSSRYLVKRTGEKVFLECVQDMDHENMFWYRQDPGLGLRLIYFSYDVKMKEKGDIPEGYSVSREKKERFSLILESASTNQTSMYLCASSPITTEAFFGQGTRLTVV.

The V gene is TRBV6-6, the J gene TRBJ2-7; 7 bases are shared with TRBD2. The CDR3 length is 13 residues. V was pared by 0 bases and J by 5 bases, with 1 base of the junction left unmatched. From germline, CDR1 is MNHNY and CDR2 SVGAGI (reference sequence). The CDR3 loop is CASSYSSGHEQYF. CDR3 sequence (DNA): TGTGCCAGCAGTTACTCTAGCGGGCACGAGCAGTACTTC.

This chain links TRBV28 with TRBJ2-5, with 10 bases lining up with TRBD2. With V trimmed by 3 bases and J by 4 bases, 14 bases remained unmatched. Germline CDR1 reads MDHEN; CDR2 reads SYDVKM. This CDR3 is 18 amino acids long. The CDR3 loop is CASSLQAGGPPSRETQYF. The CDR3 DNA reads as TGTGCCAGCAGTTTGCAAGCGGGAGGGCCGCCAAGCCGAGAGACCCAGTACTTC.

As regards this clone: One end of the junction is discordant with germline, which a read error may explain. The chain combines TRBV7-7 with TRBJ2-5; D is possibly TRBD1 or TRBD2 (6 bases each). CDR1 is SSHAT and CDR2 is FNYEAQ in the germline V gene (reference sequence). The CDR3 contains 17 residues. CDR3 sequence: CASSLGRSGVLGETQYF. As DNA, the CDR3 is TGTGCTAGCAGCTTAGGGAGGTCAGGGGTCCTGGGGGAGACCCAGTACTTC.

This clone turned up a few times. This rearrangement joins TRBV7-8 to TRBJ2-5; 10 nucleotides agree with TRBD1. The J call may be wrong; the DNA end is better matched by TRBJ2-7. The CDR3 runs 15 residues. Germline CDR1 and CDR2: SGHVS and FQNEAQ. The CDR3 is CASSRRTGGSLEQYF. For the CDR3, the DNA is TGTGCCAGCAGCCGACGGACAGGGGGGTCCCTCGAGCAGTACTTC.

The gene calls are TRBV9 and TRBJ2-3; perhaps TRBD1 as D (5 bases). V gave up 3 bases and J gave up 3 bases, with 14 bases separating them. The CDR3 runs 15 residues. Germline V gene sequence: CDR1 SGDLS, CDR2 YYNGEE. The CDR3 region is CASSGEVRQTDTQYF. The CDR3 DNA sequence: TGTGCCAGCAGCGGAGAAGTCCGACAGACAGATACGCAGTATTTT.

V and J are TRBV18 and TRBJ1-3; tentative D call: TRBD1 (5 bases). Germline CDR1 KGHSH, CDR2 LQKENI. The CDR3 covers 15 residues. The V end lost 3 bases, the J end lost 0 bases, and 9 bases lay between the germline ends. CDR3 bases: TGTGCCAGCTCACCTCCAGGGTTCTCTGGAAACACCATATATTTT. Its protein is CASSPPGFSGNTIYF.